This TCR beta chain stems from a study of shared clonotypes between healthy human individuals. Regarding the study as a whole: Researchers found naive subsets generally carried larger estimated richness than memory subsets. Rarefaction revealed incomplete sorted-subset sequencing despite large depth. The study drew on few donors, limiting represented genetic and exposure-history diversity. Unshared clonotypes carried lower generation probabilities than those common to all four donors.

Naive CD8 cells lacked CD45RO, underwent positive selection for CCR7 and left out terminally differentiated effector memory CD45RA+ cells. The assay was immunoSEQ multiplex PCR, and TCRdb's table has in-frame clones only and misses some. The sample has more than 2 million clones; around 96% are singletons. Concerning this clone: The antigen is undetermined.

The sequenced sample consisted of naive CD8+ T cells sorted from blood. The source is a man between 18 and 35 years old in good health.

CDR3 nucleotide sequence: TGCGCCAGCAGCCACCTACAGGGGGGCACTGAAGCTTTCTTT. Translating gives CASSHLQGGTEAFF. The chain recombines TRBV4-3 with TRBJ1-1, with 8 positions matching TRBD1. The V gene's germline CDR1 is LGHNA and CDR2 YSLEER. The CDR3 totals 14 residues. The ends lost 3 bases at V and 4 bases at J; junction bases unmatched: 4.